These 7 T cell receptor beta chains were all obtained from the same sample, sequenced in a study of response to subunit inactivated influenza vaccine. TCRdb redid the calling of the RT-PCR reads with MiXCR, one entry per CDR3 protein. Of 250,000 to 350,000 distinct CDR3 sequences in the sample, approximately 23% are singletons; the top ten hold around 10%. The sequenced sample was PBMCs from blood, obtained 21 months after vaccination. Receptor source: a man between 50 and 70 years old who received an inactivated influenza vaccine.

V usage is TRBV18 and J usage is TRBJ1-1; D gene unclear. The CDR3 has 13 amino acids. Germline loops: CDR1 KGHSH, CDR2 LQKENI. With 2 bases removed from V and 1 base from J, the gap between germline ends came to 5 bases. The DNA for the CDR3 is TGTGCCAGCTCACCAGCACAGAACACTGAAGCTTTCTTT. Protein: CASSPAQNTEAFF.

On this clonotype: A much more abundant neighbour one base away suggests this may be a read error. The J gene is TRBJ1-1, the V gene TRBV5-1, with no clear D. This CDR3 region has 13 residues. Germline loops: CDR1 SGHRS, CDR2 YFSETQ. CDR3 sequence: CASSFGRNTESFF. The CDR3 region has the DNA TGCGCCAGCAGCTTTGGACGGAACACTGAATCTTTCTTT.

This clonotype was counted a few times. CDR3: CSARTPTGNTIYF. For the CDR3, the DNA is TGCAGTGCTAGGACCCCTACTGGAAACACCATATATTTT. The chain links TRBV20-1 to TRBJ1-3, with D uncertain. The germline gives CDR1 DFQATT, CDR2 SNEGSKA (reference sequence). V was shortened by 3 bases and J by 2 bases, with 8 bases between the two germline ends. There are 13 residues in the CDR3.

Judged by abundance, this clonotype is medium-sized. V gene TRBV20-1 combines with J gene TRBJ1-6; possibly TRBD1 for D (5 bases). Germline V lookup: CDR1 DFQATT, CDR2 SNEGSKA (reference sequence). The ends were cut back, 0 bases at V and 5 bases at J, with 14 bases in the middle. CDR3 length: 16 amino acids. This CDR3 reads CSARDLAGGDNSPLHF. CDR3 in DNA: TGCAGTGCTAGAGATCTCGCGGGGGGTGATAATTCACCCCTCCACTTT.

The chain is built from TRBV5-4 and TRBJ1-1; D possibly corresponds to TRBD1 (6 bases). Germline loops: CDR1 SGHNT, CDR2 YYREEE (reference sequence). The CDR3 length is 14 residues. Trimming stripped 6 bases from V and 1 base from J, with 13 bases between. The CDR3 DNA is TGTGCCAGCACCCAGGACAGATGGAACACTGAAGCTTTCTTT. Protein: CASTQDRWNTEAFF. The full variable domain, its missing parts supplied by reference TRBV5-4 and TRBJ1-1, is ETGVTQSPTHLIKTRGQQVTLRCSSQSGHNTVSWYQQALGQGPQFIFQYYREEENGRGNFPPRFSGLQFPNYSSELNVNALELDDSALYLCASTQDRWNTEAFFGQGTRLTVV.

This clonotype was detected a few times. V and J are TRBV12-3 or TRBV12-4 and TRBJ2-3; 7 bases fit TRBD1. The trim removed 5 bases at V and 0 bases at J, leaving 8 bases unmatched. CDR3 length equals 16 residues. CDR3 nucleotides: TGTGCCAGCAGTCAACAGGACAGGCAGAGCACAGATACGCAGTATTTT. This codes for CASSQQDRQSTDTQYF.

This clonotype has just a few counts. The chain combines TRBV12-3 or TRBV12-4 with TRBJ2-3; the D gene is possibly TRBD2 (6 bases). The CDR3 consists of 14 residues. Deletions cut 3 bases from V and 1 base from J, with 8 bases between. The DNA for the CDR3 is TGTGCCAGCAGTTTCCCGGGGGGCACAGATACGCAGTATTTT. Amino acid sequence: CASSFPGGTDTQYF.